One and the same sample provided the 17 T cell receptor beta chains below, sequenced in a study of human T cells and chemical hapten exposure. TCRdb reanalysed the RACE reads using MiXCR and keeps one entry per CDR3 protein. The sample holds about 120,000 distinct CDR3 sequences, approximately 13% seen once. The sample's time point: pre-sensitization, week 0. Indicated treatment: therapeutic diphenylcyclopropenone sensitization with weekly scalp DPC. The sequencing used whole blood, collected in connection with sensitization to the hapten diphenylcyclopropenone (DPC). The receptors originated from a woman between 18 and 30 years old with alopecia areata. Some clones in this sample may be carry-over from other donors' samples.

The table lists this clonotype with a few counts. The CDR3 spells CASSVDPQGKGYTF. CDR3 nucleotide sequence: TGTGCCAGCAGCGTAGACCCCCAAGGGAAGGGCTACACCTTC. This rearrangement joins TRBV9 to TRBJ1-2; D is undetermined. Germline V gene data show CDR1 as SGDLS and CDR2 as YYNGEE. This CDR3 spans 14 amino acids. The germline V and J ends were trimmed by 0 bases and 8 bases, with 14 bases remaining between them.

The V gene is TRBV6-6, the J gene TRBJ1-2; 8 bases are a match to TRBD1. V was clipped by 2 bases and J by 5 bases; unmatched bases: 16. CDR3 length: 18 residues. From germline, CDR1 is MNHNY and CDR2 SVGAGI (reference sequence). The chain's CDR3 is CASSYDRGSSLGLYGYTF. The CDR3 nucleotides are TGTGCCAGCAGTTACGACAGGGGTTCAAGCTTGGGCCTTTATGGCTACACCTTC.

This clonotype came up a few times. The rearrangement uses TRBV6-6 and TRBJ1-6; D is possibly TRBD1 (6 bases). V lost 8 bases and J 5 bases, leaving 13 bases between the germline ends. The CDR3 runs 14 residues. The V gene's germline CDR1 is MNHNY and CDR2 SVGAGI (reference sequence). CDR3 loop: CASSPHRDNSPLHF. The CDR3 DNA follows: TGTGCCAGCTCCCCCCACAGGGATAATTCACCCCTCCACTTT.

V usage is TRBV11-2 and J usage is TRBJ2-1, with a weak D call TRBD2 (5 bases). Germline CDR1 reads SGHAT; CDR2 reads FQNNGV. Deletions cut 4 bases from V and 4 bases from J, with 17 bases between. This CDR3 has 16 amino acids. The CDR3 region is CASSSGPLAKYNEQFF. CDR3 sequence (DNA): TGTGCCAGCAGCTCGGGTCCTTTAGCGAAATACAATGAGCAGTTCTTC. The full variable domain, rest sourced from reference TRBV11-2 and TRBJ2-1, is EAGVAQSPRYKIIEKRQSVAFWCNPISGHATLYWYQQILGQGPKLLIQFQNNGVVDDSQLPKDRFSAERLKGVDSTLKIQPAKLEDSAVYLCASSSGPLAKYNEQFFGPGTRLTVL.

This clonotype occurred a few times. This chain uses TRBV3-1 with TRBJ2-2, with TRBD1 as a possible D gene (6 bases). This CDR3 has 15 residues. V was clipped by 5 bases and J by 4 bases, with 14 bases between them. Germline CDR1 LGHDT, CDR2 YNNKEL (reference sequence). The CDR3: CASSVGHSGTGELFF. The CDR3 nucleotides are TGTGCCAGCAGCGTGGGACACTCGGGCACCGGGGAGCTGTTTTTT.

This clonotype was recorded only once. V gene TRBV11-2 combines with J gene TRBJ1-1; D gene ambiguous. With 1 base removed from V and 6 bases from J, the gap between germline ends came to 18 bases. The germline CDR1 and CDR2 sequences are SGHAT and FQNNGV. CDR3 length equals 16 residues. The CDR3: CASSLAPEKGPSEAFF. In nucleotides, the CDR3 is TGTGCCAGCAGCTTAGCCCCGGAGAAGGGTCCCTCTGAAGCTTTCTTT.

The chain uses TRBV27 and TRBJ1-2; no clear D gene. The CDR3 length is 14 residues. Germline loops: CDR1 MNHEY, CDR2 SMNVEV (reference sequence). V was clipped by 0 bases and J by 6 bases, with 11 bases between them. The CDR3 DNA sequence: TGTGCCAGCAGTTTATCGGGCAGGACTAATGGCTACACCTTC. This codes for CASSLSGRTNGYTF.

This sequence joins TRBV10-2 and TRBJ2-1; 8 bases map to TRBD1. CDR1 is WSHSY and CDR2 is SAAADI in the germline V gene. The J segment lost 2 bases and the V segment lost 7 bases, leaving 4 bases of the junction unmatched. The CDR3 contains 14 residues. The CDR3 region has the DNA TGCGCCAGCAAAGACAGGGGCCCCTACAATGAGCAGTTCTTC. It encodes CASKDRGPYNEQFF.

This clonotype was seen more than once but under ten times. The rearrangement joins TRBV29-1 to TRBJ2-2, with 8 bases that match TRBD1. The germline gives CDR1 SQVTM, CDR2 ANQGSEA. The CDR3 is made up of 14 amino acids. Trimming removed 7 bases from V and 3 bases from J; junction bases left unmatched: 7. The CDR3 nucleotides are TGCAGCGGCGGGACAGGTGCCTACACCGGGGAGCTGTTTTTT. Translating gives CSGGTGAYTGELFF.

This clonotype was observed once. The CDR3 region is CASSYTPGQANSPLHF. In nucleotides, the CDR3 is TGTGCCAGCAGTTACACTCCGGGACAGGCGAATTCACCCCTCCACTTT. The rearrangement uses TRBV6-2 or TRBV6-3 and TRBJ1-6; TRBD1 matches at 8 bases. With V trimmed by 2 bases and J by 7 bases, 7 bases remained unmatched. Germline loops: CDR1 MNHEY, CDR2 SVGEGT. The CDR3 has 16 residues.

The genes are TRBV6-6 and TRBJ1-1; 9 nucleotides match TRBD1. Germline V gene sequence: CDR1 MNHNY, CDR2 SVGAGI (reference sequence). The CDR3 length is 15 residues. The J segment lost 4 bases and the V segment lost 5 bases, leaving 8 bases of the junction unmatched. CDR3 DNA: TGTGCCAGCAGTGCACAGGGGGCCGGGAGCACTGAAGCTTTCTTT. As protein: CASSAQGAGSTEAFF.

J is TRBJ2-3 and V is TRBV27; D unresolved. The CDR3 length is 14 residues. V dropped 5 bases and J dropped 2 bases, with 11 bases sitting between them. The germline CDR1 and CDR2 sequences are MNHEY and SMNVEV (reference sequence). This CDR3 reads CASSTRAHTDTQYF. CDR3 in DNA: TGTGCCAGCAGTACTCGGGCCCACACAGATACGCAGTATTTT.

The chain links TRBV7-3 to TRBJ2-1; possibly TRBD2 for D (6 bases). The germline CDR1 and CDR2 sequences are SGHTA and FQGTGA. Trimming pared 5 bases from V and 3 bases from J, leaving 17 bases between. This CDR3 region has 16 residues. The CDR3 nucleotides read TGTGCCAGCAGCACAGCCACGGGACTGGACTACAATGAGCAGTTCTTC. It specifies CASSTATGLDYNEQFF.

This clonotype was seen a handful of times. This sequence joins TRBV6-6 and TRBJ1-4; D ambiguous. CDR1 is MNHNY, CDR2 SVGAGI, per germline (reference sequence). The CDR3 runs to 15 residues. Trimming took 1 base from V and 0 from J, leaving 6 bases between them. The CDR3 coding sequence is TGTGCCAGCAGTTACTGGGGAACAACTAATGAAAAACTGTTTTTT. This codes for CASSYWGTTNEKLFF.

The table lists this clonotype with a few counts. The chain employs TRBV5-6 and TRBJ2-1; D might be TRBD1 (5 bases). The V gene lost 1 base and the J gene lost 2 bases, with 13 bases spanning the gap. Germline CDR1 and CDR2: SGHDT and YYEEEE. There are 16 residues in the CDR3. The CDR3 coding sequence is TGTGCCAGCAGCTTGTTACCGGACATCACCTACAATGAGCAGTTCTTC. Its protein is CASSLLPDITYNEQFF.

This clonotype was seen ten or more times. The chain links TRBV20-1 to TRBJ2-1; 7 nucleotides match TRBD2. Unmatched junction bases numbered 8, after V lost 5 bases and J lost 4 bases. Germline assignment: CDR1 DFQATT and CDR2 SNEGSKA (reference sequence). The CDR3 has 14 amino acids. CDR3 sequence: CSAPDSSGYNEQFF. The CDR3 DNA follows: TGCAGTGCTCCGGATTCTAGCGGTTACAATGAGCAGTTCTTC.

A remark on this clonotype: A read error may account for a junction end that differs from germline. This sequence joins TRBV4-3 and TRBJ1-2; D uncertain. Germline lookup yields CDR1 LGHNA and CDR2 YSLEER. The CDR3 has 13 residues. The CDR3 DNA reads as TGCGCCAGCAGCCGTAGGGCAGGTCGGGGTAAATCCTTC. Translated: CASSRRAGRGKSF.